These 3 T cell receptor beta chains originate from one sample sequenced in a study of blood T cell repertoires in COVID-19. Clones were sequenced by immunoSEQ multiplex PCR, and TCRdb holds only the in-frame ones, with some missing. The sample lists around 160,000 clones; about 86% were seen once. Sequenced material: peripheral blood. Source of these receptors: a woman aged 80 or over with acute or convalescent COVID-19.

This clone came up a few times. In nucleotides, the CDR3 is TGTGCCAGCAGCTCCGCGGGAGGTGGCTACACCTTC. This gives the protein CASSSAGGGYTF. The rearrangement joins TRBV5-5 to TRBJ1-2, with no clear D. The CDR3 is 12 amino acids. Per the germline V gene, CDR1 is SGHKS and CDR2 is YYEKEE (reference sequence). Trimming pared 3 bases from V and 7 bases from J, leaving 10 bases between. Full variable domain (rest looked up from reference TRBV5-5 and TRBJ1-2): DAGVTQSPTHLIKTRGQQVTLRCSPISGHKSVSWYQQVLGQGPQFIFQYYEKEERGRGNFPDRFSARQFPNYSSELNVNALLLGDSALYLCASSSAGGGYTFGSGTRLTVV.

This sequence joins TRBV19 and TRBJ1-2; TRBD1 matches 9 bases. Germline-derived CDR1 and CDR2 are LNHDA and SQIVND (reference sequence). The CDR3 consists of 15 residues. V dropped 1 base and J dropped 8; count of bases not matched to a gene: 8. CDR3 coding DNA: TGTGCCAGTAGTATAGGGGCGACAGGGGGTCGCGGCTACACCTTC. This gives the protein CASSIGATGGRGYTF.

The chain uses TRBV21-1 and TRBJ2-3; TRBD1 is the table's D call, not checked against the DNA. TRBV21-1 is described as a pseudogene. The CDR3 spans 14 residues. The CDR3 DNA follows: TGTGCCAGCGTGGGACAGGAGATCACAGATACGCAGTATTTT. Protein sequence: CASVGQEITDTQYF.